This T cell receptor (beta chain) was sequenced during a study of response to subunit inactivated influenza vaccine. Whole-study results and caveats: The authors offered the suggestion that each seasonal influenza vaccination recruits few new T cells.

TCRdb called the RT-PCR reads again in MiXCR, with one record for every CDR3 protein. The sample lists some 850,000 distinct CDR3 sequences, under 20% occurring once. With regard to this clonotype: The antigen is not known.

This specimen consisted of PBMCs from blood, obtained 5 days after vaccination. The sequence derives from a man in his forties or fifties who received an inactivated influenza vaccine.

CDR3 amino acids: CASSRPPPQGFEQFF. CDR3 nucleotide sequence: TGTGCCAGCAGCCGCCCCCCACCACAGGGGTTTGAGCAGTTCTTC. The chain is built from TRBV11-2 and TRBJ2-1, with 7 bases aligning to TRBD1. V lost 5 bases and J lost 9; bases outside the gene matches: 13. This CDR3 has 15 residues. Looked up from germline, CDR1 is SGHAT and CDR2 is FQNNGV.